One and the same sample provided the 10 T cell receptor beta chains below, sequenced in a study of shared clonotypes between healthy human individuals. Profiled with immunoSEQ multiplex PCR; TCRdb holds only in-frame clones, not every one. The sample lists 2 million to 2.5 million clones; 85% to 95% were seen once. Source material: naive CD4+ T cells from PBMCs. Specified subset: CD45RA+ positively selected. These receptors came from a man in his late teens or twenties in good health. Some clones in this sample may be carry-over from other donors' samples.

The chain combines TRBV5-6 with TRBJ1-2; the D gene is possibly TRBD1 (6 bases). Germline V gives CDR1 SGHDT, CDR2 YYEEEE. V was cut by 4 bases and J by 4 bases, with 14 bases left in between. The CDR3 is made up of 14 amino acids. The CDR3 nucleotides read TGTGCCAGCAGCGGAAGGACAGTCGGCTATGGCTACACCTTC. It encodes CASSGRTVGYGYTF.

The chain combines TRBV7-9 with TRBJ1-5; D perhaps matches TRBD1 (5 bases). Germline CDR1 reads SEHNR; CDR2 reads FQNEAQ (reference sequence). The CDR3 sequence is 16 residues long. V shed 5 bases and J shed 1 base, with 15 bases lying between them. The CDR3 nucleotides read TGTGCCAGCAGCCAGGGATCTTTAGGGAGCAATCAGCCCCAGCATTTT. Its protein is CASSQGSLGSNQPQHF.

Turning to this clone: The same CDR3 is also encoded by other DNA sequences in this sample. The gene calls are TRBV5-1 and TRBJ2-1; 8 bases match TRBD1. CDR1 is SGHRS, CDR2 YFSETQ, per germline. This CDR3 comprises 15 residues. With 1 base clipped from V and 3 bases from J, the junction kept 3 bases outside the gene matches. The CDR3 nucleotides are TGCGCCAGCAGCTTGCAGGGGGCGAACTACAATGAGCAGTTCTTC. Translating it yields CASSLQGANYNEQFF.

A note on this clone: The same CDR3 also results from other DNA sequences found in this sample. This chain uses TRBV4-3 with TRBJ1-2; D is unresolved. Deletions cut 0 bases from V and 0 bases from J, with 5 bases between. Germline V lookup: CDR1 LGHNA, CDR2 YSLEER. The CDR3 contains 14 residues. Written as DNA, the CDR3 is TGCGCCAGCAGCCAAGATCGAGCTAACTATGGCTACACCTTC. Translated, it gives CASSQDRANYGYTF.

Points on this clone: The sample has other DNA sequences that encode this CDR3 too. J is TRBJ2-7 and V is TRBV28; D is perhaps TRBD1 (6 bases). The germline V gene has CDR1 MDHEN and CDR2 SYDVKM. V was trimmed by 2 bases and J by 2 bases, leaving 7 bases between them. CDR3 size: 13 residues. The CDR3 loop is CASSLTGTYEQYF. Written as DNA, the CDR3 is TGTGCCAGCAGTTTAACAGGGACCTACGAGCAGTACTTC.

DNA for the CDR3: TGTGCCAGCACCCCCTATCGGGACAGGGGTTCCCAGCCCCAGCATTTT. Residues: CASTPYRDRGSQPQHF. The chain couples TRBV28 to TRBJ1-5; 10 bases align to TRBD1. The length of the CDR3 is 16 residues. V shed 7 bases and J 7 bases; nucleotides not matched to a gene: 13. The germline V gene has CDR1 MDHEN and CDR2 SYDVKM.

The chain employs TRBV6-1 and TRBJ1-5, with D unclear. This CDR3 comprises 13 residues. V was pared by 7 bases and J by 2 bases, with 9 bases between. CDR1 is MNHNS, CDR2 SASEGT, per germline. CDR3 protein: CASNWGGNQPQHF. The CDR3 DNA sequence: TGTGCCAGCAACTGGGGAGGCAATCAGCCCCAGCATTTT.

The chain is built from TRBV5-4 and TRBJ2-1; D is ambiguous. There are 16 residues in the CDR3. CDR1 and CDR2 from the germline V gene are SGHNT and YYREEE (reference sequence). The V gene lost 3 bases and the J gene lost 0 bases, with 13 bases spanning the gap. CDR3 residues: CASSSRLLSSYNEQFF. CDR3 bases: TGTGCCAGCAGCTCCCGACTTCTGAGCTCCTACAATGAGCAGTTCTTC.

In this sample, this clone turned up once. The V gene is TRBV6-1, the J gene TRBJ2-7, with D possibly being TRBD2 (5 bases). There are 16 residues in the CDR3. The germline CDR1 and CDR2 sequences are MNHNS and SASEGT. With 2 bases removed from V and 4 bases from J, the gap between germline ends came to 18 bases. As DNA, the CDR3 is TGTGCCAGCAGTGAAATACTCGGGAAAACTACATACGAGCAGTACTTC. This translates into CASSEILGKTTYEQYF.

The chain recombines TRBV19 with TRBJ1-2; a weak D match, TRBD1 (5 bases). The CDR3 sequence is 15 residues long. The germline V gene encodes CDR1 LNHDA and CDR2 SQIVND (reference sequence). The ends were cut back, 0 bases at V and 5 bases at J, with 13 bases in the middle. The chain's CDR3 is CASSIDRGTKYGYTF. The CDR3 coding sequence is TGTGCCAGTAGTATAGATAGGGGCACCAAGTATGGCTACACCTTC.